This T cell receptor (beta chain) is from a study of naive and memory T cell subsets. Study findings and constraints: TCR transcript changes with activation or differentiation may affect this RNA method.

Four PCR rounds used nested alpha and beta constant region primers plus the SP2 primer. Using its own MiXCR run on the 5' RACE reads, TCRdb lists one record per CDR3 protein. The table records 55,000 to 70,000 distinct CDR3 sequences, about 7.2% of them present only once. An oligonucleotide containing a UMI was ligated to the 3' end of TCR cDNA. Details on this clonotype: What it binds is not known.

This CDR3 region has 17 residues. The trim removed 1 base at V and 0 bases at J, leaving 2 bases unmatched. CDR1 KGHSH and CDR2 LQKENI come from the germline V gene. This clonotype was sampled from a male donor in good health. The J gene is TRBJ2-2, the V gene TRBV18, with 10 bases lining up with TRBD2. Here the CDR3 reads CASSPRTSGPNTGELFF. The DNA of the CDR3 is TGTGCCAGCTCACCACGGACTAGCGGCCCGAACACCGGGGAGCTGTTTTTT. Complete variable domain (other parts from reference TRBV18 and TRBJ2-2): NAGVMQNPRHLVRRRGQEARLRCSPMKGHSHVYWYRQLPEEGLKFMVYLQKENIIDESGMPKERFSAEFPKEGPSILRIQQVVRGDSAAYFCASSPRTSGPNTGELFFGEGSRLTVL.